The sequence of this TCR beta chain was determined in a study of blood T cell repertoires in COVID-19. Between the trimmed V and J ends, which lost 0 bases and 8 bases, there was a span of 16 bases. The germline V gene encodes CDR1 LNHNV and CDR2 YYDKDF (reference sequence). The CDR3 consists of 16 residues. The Seattle patients, enrolled during active infection, were followed longitudinally. Authors' processing steps: Amplification with reference gene primers provided the estimates of nucleated cell counts. Profiling relied on immunoSEQ multiplex PCR, and the TCRdb table lists in-frame clones only, not all of them. From that table come the V and J calls and clone size; the DNA was used to work out D and trimming. Seen here are some 290,000 clones, around nine tenths observed once, and the top ten hold around 10%.

This clonotype was sampled from a woman aged 25 to 45 with COVID-19, enrolled during active disease. The chain recombines TRBV15 with TRBJ1-4; D gene unclear. The sample comprised peripheral blood. DNA for the CDR3: TGTGCCACCAGCAGAGATCTTTTGGATGGAGTAGAAAAACTGTTTTTT. Amino acid sequence: CATSRDLLDGVEKLFF.